These 27 T cell receptor beta chains share one sample of origin, sequenced in a study of blood T cell repertoires in COVID-19. The data were produced by immunoSEQ multiplex PCR, yet TCRdb's version contains in-frame clones alone and is incomplete. Among 75,000 to 100,000 clones listed, about 87% were seen once. Specimen: peripheral blood. These receptors were taken from a human donor in a cohort sampled during active COVID-19.

V gene TRBV19 combines with J gene TRBJ2-7; TRBD2 matches 7 bases. After removal of 4 bases from V and 2 bases from J, the junction contained 5 bases not matched to a gene. Germline CDR1 LNHDA, CDR2 SQIVND (reference sequence). The CDR3 has 14 residues. CDR3 nucleotide sequence: TGTGCCAGTAGTAAACTGGCGGGGGCCTACGAGCAGTACTTC. It codes for CASSKLAGAYEQYF.

The chain carries TRBV2 and TRBJ2-7, with a tentative D call TRBD2 (6 bases). Trimming took 5 bases from V and 3 from J, leaving 8 bases between them. Germline values: CDR1 SNHLY, CDR2 FYNNEI. CDR3 length: 12 residues. The chain's CDR3 is CASSLTSYEQYF. For the CDR3, the DNA is TGTGCCAGCAGTTTGACTAGCTACGAGCAGTACTTC. Full variable domain (remainder filled in from reference TRBV2 and TRBJ2-7): EPEVTQTPSHQVTQMGQEVILRCVPISNHLYFYWYRQILGQKVEFLVSFYNNEISEKSEIFDDQFSVERPDGSNFTLKIRSTKLEDSAMYFCASSLTSYEQYFGPGTRLTVT.

The chain carries TRBV7-2 and TRBJ2-2, with TRBD2 matching over 7 bases. V lost 2 bases and J lost 7; bases outside the gene matches: 7. This CDR3 region has 15 residues. Germline loops: CDR1 SGHTA, CDR2 FQGNSA. DNA of the CDR3: TGTGCCAGCAGCTTAAACGGGGGGAGCGACGGGGAGCTGTTTTTT. It codes for CASSLNGGSDGELFF.

The chain couples TRBV6-5 to TRBJ1-6; 11 nucleotides agree with TRBD1. Looked up from germline, CDR1 is MNHEY and CDR2 is SVGAGI. This CDR3 has 15 residues. V lost 6 bases, J lost 9 bases, and 7 bases stayed unmatched. This chain's CDR3 is CASRDRDRGVSPLHF. The CDR3 DNA follows: TGTGCCAGCAGGGACCGGGACAGGGGGGTTTCACCCCTCCACTTT.

The chain links TRBV5-8 to TRBJ2-6; TRBD1 aligns across 9 bases. The germline CDR1 and CDR2 sequences are SGHTS and YDEGEE. With 4 bases clipped from V and 3 bases from J, the junction kept 14 bases outside the gene matches. The CDR3 spans 19 residues. The CDR3 DNA reads TGTGCCAGCAGCCCGCCAGTGGGACAGGGTACTTATGGGGCCAACGTCCTGACTTTC. Protein: CASSPPVGQGTYGANVLTF.

This clone has only one observation. This rearrangement joins TRBV5-1 to TRBJ2-5; possible D gene TRBD2, 6 bases. V was pared by 1 base and J by 2 bases, with 15 bases between. There are 16 residues in the CDR3. The germline V gene has CDR1 SGHRS and CDR2 YFSETQ. This chain's CDR3 is CASSLRGSGEQETQYF. As DNA, the CDR3 is TGCGCCAGCAGCTTGCGGGGGTCGGGGGAACAAGAGACCCAGTACTTC.

CDR3 sequence reads: CASKEDPLDSYEQYF. Here the CDR3 DNA reads TGTGCCAGCAAGGAGGATCCACTAGACTCCTACGAGCAGTACTTC. The chain combines TRBV9 with TRBJ2-7; D is perhaps TRBD2 (5 bases). In germline, CDR1 is SGDLS, CDR2 YYNGEE. V was clipped by 6 bases and J by 0 bases, with 16 bases between them. The CDR3 has 15 residues. Combining the CDR3 with reference TRBV9 and TRBJ2-7 gives the whole variable domain DSGVTQTPKHLITATGQRVTLRCSPRSGDLSVYWYQQSLDQGLQFLIQYYNGEERAKGNILERFSAQQFPDLHSELNLSSLELGDSALYFCASKEDPLDSYEQYFGPGTRLTVT.

This clone was observed once. The chain carries TRBV9 and TRBJ1-2, with 11 bases matching TRBD1. CDR3 size: 17 residues. Trimming cost V 3 bases and J 4 bases; bases outside gene matches: 11. Germline CDR1 reads SGDLS; CDR2 reads YYNGEE. The CDR3 bases are TGTGCCAGCAGCGGCGGACAGGGGGCGCATCTAGGCTATGGCTACACCTTC. Protein sequence: CASSGGQGAHLGYGYTF.

The chain couples TRBV29-1 to TRBJ2-5; 8 bases match TRBD2. The CDR3 length is 13 residues. V was pared by 6 bases and J by 5 bases, with 8 bases of the junction left unmatched. CDR1 is SQVTM, CDR2 ANQGSEA, per germline. This chain's CDR3 is CSVRTSSGETQYF. The CDR3 DNA sequence: TGCAGCGTAAGGACTAGCTCCGGGGAGACCCAGTACTTC.

This chain connects TRBV5-6 to TRBJ2-7, with D unresolved. This CDR3 comprises 13 residues. V was pared by 1 base and J by 3 bases, with 8 bases between. Per germline, CDR1 SGHDT and CDR2 YYEEEE. CDR3 residues: CASSLKTIYEQYF. CDR3 DNA: TGTGCCAGCAGCTTGAAGACAATCTACGAGCAGTACTTC.

This clone has only one observation. The chain couples TRBV28 to TRBJ1-2; 8 bases map to TRBD1. The germline gives CDR1 MDHEN, CDR2 SYDVKM. Trimming removed 5 bases from V and 7 bases from J; junction bases left unmatched: 9. The CDR3 extends over 14 amino acids. CDR3 in DNA: TGTGCCAGCAGTGTTTACAGGGGGACGGGTGGCTACACCTTC. Translating it yields CASSVYRGTGGYTF.

The V and J genes are TRBV7-8 and TRBJ2-6, with 9 bases aligning to TRBD1. Germline V lookup: CDR1 SGHVS, CDR2 FQNEAQ. This CDR3 contains 16 residues. V lost 5 bases, J lost 4 bases, and 6 bases stayed unmatched. In nucleotides, the CDR3 is TGTGCCAGCAGCAGGGACAGGGCGGGCGGGGCCAACGTCCTGACTTTC. This translates into CASSRDRAGGANVLTF.

This clone occurred once. The chain employs TRBV28 and TRBJ2-7, with 11 nucleotides matching TRBD1. The CDR3 spans 15 residues. From germline, CDR1 is MDHEN and CDR2 SYDVKM. V gave up 5 bases and J gave up 1 base; unmatched junction bases: 4. The CDR3 bases are TGTGCCAGCAGTGAGGGACAGGGGGGTTCCTACGAGCAGTACTTC. It yields the protein CASSEGQGGSYEQYF.

This chain connects TRBV24-1 to TRBJ2-7, with D possibly being TRBD1 (5 bases). CDR1 and CDR2 (germline): KGHDR, SFDVKD. The CDR3 is 17 amino acids. V was clipped by 4 bases and J by 0 bases, with 18 bases between them. Here the CDR3 DNA reads TGTGCCACCAGTGACCCCAAGGTGTCCAGGGACTCCTACGAGCAGTACTTC. Translation gives CATSDPKVSRDSYEQYF.

The chain carries TRBV7-3 and TRBJ2-1; 10 bases agree with TRBD2. Germline values: CDR1 SGHTA, CDR2 FQGTGA. The CDR3 is made up of 16 amino acids. Trimming cost V 4 bases and J 2 bases; bases outside gene matches: 5. The CDR3 region has the DNA TGTGCCAGCAGCTCCCTAGCGGGAGACCCCTACAATGAGCAGTTCTTC. Translation gives CASSSLAGDPYNEQFF.

This clone was found once. The chain employs TRBV24-1 and TRBJ2-5; 7 nucleotides match TRBD1. CDR1 KGHDR and CDR2 SFDVKD come from the germline V gene. The CDR3 is 16 residues long. V gave up 0 bases and J gave up 4 bases; unmatched junction bases: 7. CDR3 in amino acids: CATSDLLGGEGETQYF. CDR3 bases: TGTGCCACCAGTGATTTGTTAGGGGGCGAGGGAGAGACCCAGTACTTC.

This chain joins TRBV20-1 and TRBJ2-1, with a tentative D call TRBD2 (5 bases). From germline, CDR1 is DFQATT and CDR2 SNEGSKA (reference sequence). The CDR3 contains 11 residues. The CDR3 loop is CSGEGDNEQFF. The CDR3 nucleotides are TGCAGCGGGGAAGGCGACAATGAGCAGTTCTTC.

The chain is built from TRBV7-9 and TRBJ2-5, with TRBD2 identical over 14 bases. The V and J ends lost 8 bases and 4 bases, in that order; junction bases with no gene match: 3. The germline gives CDR1 SEHNR, CDR2 FQNEAQ (reference sequence). This CDR3 spans 14 amino acids. CDR3 amino acids: CASFGLAGGETQYF. The CDR3 DNA reads as TGTGCCAGCTTCGGACTAGCGGGAGGAGAGACCCAGTACTTC.

This chain links TRBV7-2 with TRBJ1-4, with TRBD1 matching 8 bases. The V gene's germline CDR1 is SGHTA and CDR2 FQGNSA. The CDR3 contains 15 residues. J lost 5 bases, V lost 5 bases, and 7 bases had no gene match. Here the CDR3 reads CASSLDRGLNEKLFF. The CDR3, as DNA: TGTGCCAGCAGCCTCGACAGGGGCCTAAATGAAAAACTGTTTTTT.

The chain carries TRBV28 and TRBJ2-7, with 7 bases lining up with TRBD1. The germline CDR1 and CDR2 sequences are MDHEN and SYDVKM. V lost 4 bases and J lost 3; bases outside the gene matches: 9. The CDR3 spans 15 residues. Here the CDR3 DNA reads TGTGCCAGCAGTTCCCCCGGCAGGGGGTACTACGAGCAGTACTTC. This encodes CASSSPGRGYYEQYF. Full variable domain (rest looked up from reference TRBV28 and TRBJ2-7): DVKVTQSSRYLVKRTGEKVFLECVQDMDHENMFWYRQDPGLGLRLIYFSYDVKMKEKGDIPEGYSVSREKKERFSLILESASTNQTSMYLCASSSPGRGYYEQYFGPGTRLTVT.

The chain is built from TRBV24-1 and TRBJ2-5; 7 nucleotides line up with TRBD2. V shed 9 bases and J 2 bases; nucleotides not matched to a gene: 8. Germline V lookup: CDR1 KGHDR, CDR2 SFDVKD. CDR3 length: 14 amino acids. CDR3: CATGGAGEQETQYF. In DNA, the CDR3 is TGTGCCACCGGCGGGGCGGGAGAGCAAGAGACCCAGTACTTC.

This clone was observed a few times. The rearrangement uses TRBV7-3 and TRBJ2-2, with 8 bases aligning to TRBD2. Germline assignment: CDR1 SGHTA and CDR2 FQGTGA. The CDR3 is made up of 17 amino acids. The junction had 8 bases not matched to a gene; V was cut back by 5 bases and J by 0 bases. For the CDR3, the DNA is TGTGCCAGCAGCCCGGGACTAGGCGGCCCGAACACCGGGGAGCTGTTTTTT. As protein: CASSPGLGGPNTGELFF.

The V and J genes are TRBV14 and TRBJ1-4, with D possibly being TRBD1 (6 bases). Germline loops: CDR1 SGHDN, CDR2 FVKESK. V was trimmed by 5 bases and J by 1 base, leaving 14 bases between them. The length of the CDR3 is 16 residues. The CDR3 DNA sequence: TGTGCCAGCAGCTCACAGGGAACAGGAACTAATGAAAAACTGTTTTTT. This translates into CASSSQGTGTNEKLFF.

The chain has TRBV10-3 and TRBJ2-3; possibly TRBD2 for D (5 bases). CDR3 size: 13 residues. Germline values: CDR1 ENHRY, CDR2 SYGVKD. The V gene lost 3 bases and the J gene lost 3 bases, with 7 bases spanning the gap. CDR3 DNA: TGTGCCATCAGTGAACCGGGAACAGATACGCAGTATTTT. Amino acids: CAISEPGTDTQYF.

Only a few counts were recorded for this clone. This chain links TRBV7-9 with TRBJ2-1; 12 nucleotides match TRBD2. From germline, CDR1 is SEHNR and CDR2 FQNEAQ (reference sequence). CDR3 length equals 15 residues. Trimming took 5 bases from V and 7 from J; bases not matched to a gene: 6. CDR3 sequence (DNA): TGTGCCAGCAGCAGCGGGACTAGCGGGTGGAATGAGCAGTTCTTC. Amino acid sequence: CASSSGTSGWNEQFF.

This sequence joins TRBV6-2 or TRBV6-3 and TRBJ2-1; D is perhaps TRBD2 (5 bases). Trimming stripped 1 base from V and 6 bases from J, with 10 bases between. CDR1 MNHEY and CDR2 SVGEGT come from the germline V gene. CDR3 size: 14 residues. This chain's CDR3 is CASSYLGEFNEQFF. CDR3 coding DNA: TGTGCCAGCAGTTACTTGGGAGAATTCAATGAGCAGTTCTTC.

The chain has TRBV7-9 and TRBJ1-2, with 8 bases matching TRBD1. V was clipped by 5 bases and J by 4 bases; unmatched bases: 9. CDR1 and CDR2 from the germline V gene are SEHNR and FQNEAQ (reference sequence). This CDR3 has 15 amino acids. Here the CDR3 DNA reads TGTGCCAGCAGCCTAACAACTACAGGGGGCTATGGCTACACCTTC. It yields the protein CASSLTTTGGYGYTF.